The 31 T cell receptor beta chains reported below all come from one sample, sequenced in a study of cytomegalovirus exposure and HLA in healthy donors. PCR involved 60 Vbeta and 13 Jbeta primers. Sequenced by immunoSEQ multiplex PCR; TCRdb stores in-frame clones only, minus some. The sample lists approximately 110,000 clones, roughly two thirds occurring once. Sequenced material: PBMCs. The receptors come from a man aged 40-50 years in good health and CMV-seronegative.

The chain combines TRBV6-6 with TRBJ2-1; 10 nucleotides match TRBD1. The CDR3 extends over 15 amino acids. Germline V gene lookup returns CDR1 MNHNY and CDR2 SVGAGI (reference sequence). Trimming at V came to 4 bases and at J to 9 bases, leaving 9 bases not matched to a gene. CDR3 DNA: TGTGCCAGCAGTTCCCGGGACAGGGGTCTAGGTGAGCAGTTCTTC. This gives the protein CASSSRDRGLGEQFF.

About this clone: The junction shows a germline mismatch at one end, possibly a read error. This chain connects TRBV13 to TRBJ1-6, with TRBD1 matching over 12 bases. Germline loops: CDR1 PRHDT, CDR2 FYEKMQ (reference sequence). The CDR3 loop spans 17 amino acids. CDR3 sequence reads: CASSIGTGGERNSPLHF. DNA of the CDR3: TGTGCCAGCAGCATAGGGACAGGGGGCGAGAGAAATTCACCCCTCCACTTT.

V and J are TRBV5-5 and TRBJ2-2; 7 bases map to TRBD1. J gave up 4 bases and V 1 base, and 7 bases lay outside the gene matches. The CDR3 extends over 16 amino acids. The germline gives CDR1 SGHKS, CDR2 YYEKEE (reference sequence). The CDR3 sequence is CASSLFRDRVTGELFF. The CDR3 DNA sequence: TGTGCCAGCAGCTTGTTTCGAGACAGGGTCACCGGGGAGCTGTTTTTT.

This chain joins TRBV28 and TRBJ1-5; 9 bases match TRBD1. V shed 5 bases, J shed 7 bases, and the junction held 9 bases outside the gene matches. This CDR3 spans 15 amino acids. Per germline, CDR1 MDHEN and CDR2 SYDVKM. The CDR3 region is CASSRDRAAGQPQHF. As DNA, the CDR3 is TGTGCCAGCAGTCGGGACAGGGCCGCGGGCCAGCCCCAGCATTTT.

In its sample, this clone was seen once. This chain joins TRBV5-4 and TRBJ2-7, with 8 nucleotides matching TRBD2. Trimming removed 0 bases from V and 3 bases from J; junction bases left unmatched: 14. The CDR3 is made up of 18 amino acids. CDR1 SGHNT and CDR2 YYREEE come from the germline V gene (reference sequence). The chain's CDR3 is CASSLARGGRTTGYEQYF. The CDR3 DNA reads as TGTGCCAGCAGCTTGGCCCGGGGGGGTCGAACTACTGGCTACGAGCAGTACTTC.

The chain links TRBV9 to TRBJ1-2; TRBD1 agrees at 9 bases. J was trimmed by 4 bases and V by 4 bases; bases with no gene match: 8. CDR1 and CDR2 (germline): SGDLS, YYNGEE. The CDR3 spans 15 residues. The CDR3 sequence is CASSKGQGRPYGYTF. DNA for the CDR3: TGTGCCAGCAGCAAGGGACAGGGACGCCCCTATGGCTACACCTTC.

This rearrangement joins TRBV4-2 to TRBJ2-7; 11 positions match TRBD1. After removal of 0 bases from V and 5 bases from J, the junction contained 6 bases not matched to a gene. The CDR3 is made up of 16 amino acids. Per germline, CDR1 LGHNA and CDR2 YNFKEQ. CDR3 sequence reads: CASSQDRGQGAHEQYF. The DNA of the CDR3 is TGTGCCAGCAGCCAAGATAGAGGACAGGGGGCCCACGAGCAGTACTTC.

This chain connects TRBV19 to TRBJ1-1; 8 bases are shared with TRBD1. CDR3 size: 16 residues. CDR1 and CDR2 from the germline V gene are LNHDA and SQIVND (reference sequence). Losses at the gene ends were 1 base for V and 0 bases for J; bases not matched to a gene: 4. This chain's CDR3 is CASSIAGGAVNTEAFF. The CDR3 DNA follows: TGTGCCAGTAGTATAGCAGGGGGCGCCGTGAACACTGAAGCTTTCTTT.

The CDR3 DNA reads as TGTGCCAGCAGCCGTAGCGGGGGGACTAGCACAGATACGCAGTATTTT. Amino acid sequence: CASSRSGGTSTDTQYF. The chain joins TRBV7-2 to TRBJ2-3, with 10 bases that match TRBD2. V dropped 5 bases and J dropped 0; count of bases not matched to a gene: 5. This CDR3 comprises 16 residues. Germline values: CDR1 SGHTA, CDR2 FQGNSA.

The chain employs TRBV7-2 and TRBJ2-3; TRBD2 agrees at 8 bases. CDR3 length: 16 residues. J gave up 0 bases and V 5 bases, and 7 bases lay outside the gene matches. The V gene's germline CDR1 is SGHTA and CDR2 FQGNSA. CDR3 nucleotide sequence: TGTGCCAGCAGCCTAGGGACGGGGGGGAGCACAGATACGCAGTATTTT. This translates into CASSLGTGGSTDTQYF.

The V call is TRBV28, the J call TRBJ1-4; 7 bases line up with TRBD1. Germline V CDR1 and CDR2: MDHEN, SYDVKM. Trimming took 6 bases from V and 2 from J; bases not matched to a gene: 9. The length of the CDR3 is 16 residues. The CDR3 coding sequence is TGTGCCAGCAGCCCTACAGACAGGGCGACTAATGAAAAACTGTTTTTT. It yields the protein CASSPTDRATNEKLFF.

This clone came up once. This chain links TRBV25-1 with TRBJ2-7; TRBD1 agrees at 9 bases. The V segment lost 3 bases and the J segment 6 bases; nucleotides outside the gene matches: 9. Per the germline V gene, CDR1 is MGHDK and CDR2 is SYGVNS. This CDR3 has 15 residues. CDR3 in DNA: TGTGCCAGCAGTGAGCCCGGGACAGGGTCGCTCGAGCAGTACTTC. This codes for CASSEPGTGSLEQYF.

Only one count was recorded for this clone. Here the CDR3 reads CASSVGDRVAKNIQYF. CDR3 nucleotides: TGTGCCAGCAGCGTAGGGGACAGGGTCGCCAAAAACATTCAGTACTTC. V and J are TRBV9 and TRBJ2-4, with 9 bases that match TRBD1. The CDR3 is 16 residues long. J was trimmed by 1 base and V by 0 bases; bases with no gene match: 2. CDR1 and CDR2 from the germline V gene are SGDLS and YYNGEE.

The chain uses TRBV9 and TRBJ2-7, with D tentatively TRBD1 (6 bases). Germline-derived CDR1 and CDR2 are SGDLS and YYNGEE. This CDR3 has 14 amino acids. Trimming took 0 bases from V and 4 from J, leaving 11 bases between them. The CDR3 loop reads CASSVDTRGYEQYF. The CDR3 nucleotides read TGTGCCAGCAGCGTAGACACTAGGGGGTACGAGCAGTACTTC.

In DNA, the CDR3 is TGTGCCAGCAGAGTGGGACAGGGGGCGGGCGGGGAGCTGTTTTTT. This encodes CASRVGQGAGGELFF. The chain links TRBV6-5 to TRBJ2-2, with 12 positions matching TRBD1. J lost 7 bases, V lost 6 bases, and 6 bases had no gene match. From germline, CDR1 is MNHEY and CDR2 SVGAGI. The CDR3 runs to 15 residues.

The genes are TRBV9 and TRBJ2-1; 9 nucleotides match TRBD1. Per germline, CDR1 SGDLS and CDR2 YYNGEE. The J segment lost 7 bases and the V segment lost 0 bases, leaving 5 bases of the junction unmatched. CDR3 length: 15 residues. The CDR3 coding sequence is TGTGCCAGCAGCGTAGGAGGGGACAGGGCTAATGAGCAGTTCTTC. It yields the protein CASSVGGDRANEQFF. Complete variable domain (other parts from reference TRBV9 and TRBJ2-1): DSGVTQTPKHLITATGQRVTLRCSPRSGDLSVYWYQQSLDQGLQFLIQYYNGEERAKGNILERFSAQQFPDLHSELNLSSLELGDSALYFCASSVGGDRANEQFFGPGTRLTVL.

The chain carries TRBV28 and TRBJ2-4; 7 nucleotides align to TRBD1. Germline V gene lookup returns CDR1 MDHEN and CDR2 SYDVKM. J gave up 4 bases and V 6 bases, and 6 bases lay outside the gene matches. The CDR3 consists of 14 residues. The CDR3 is CASSIRDRKNIQYF. CDR3 coding DNA: TGTGCCAGCAGCATCCGGGACAGAAAAAACATTCAGTACTTC.

This clone was observed a few times. The chain uses TRBV30 and TRBJ1-5, with 10 positions matching TRBD1. Trimming cost V 2 bases and J 4 bases; bases outside gene matches: 2. The CDR3 covers 14 residues. Germline lookup yields CDR1 GTSNPN and CDR2 SVGIG (reference sequence). The CDR3, as DNA: TGTGCCTGGAGTCGGACAGGGGGAAATCAGCCCCAGCATTTT. Amino acids: CAWSRTGGNQPQHF.

The chain links TRBV19 to TRBJ1-1; no clear D. This CDR3 has 13 amino acids. The germline CDR1 and CDR2 sequences are LNHDA and SQIVND (reference sequence). With 6 bases removed from V and 10 bases from J, the gap between germline ends came to 18 bases. The CDR3, as DNA: TGTGCCAGTAGGTCGTTGGAGCTAATGGTAGCTTTCTTT. Translating gives CASRSLELMVAFF.

The chain is built from TRBV9 and TRBJ2-3; TRBD2 might be the D (5 bases). CDR3 size: 12 residues. V was pared by 7 bases and J by 1 base, with 7 bases between. Germline V gene sequence: CDR1 SGDLS, CDR2 YYNGEE. CDR3 loop: CASAEGTDTQYF. As DNA, the CDR3 is TGTGCCAGCGCGGAGGGCACAGATACGCAGTATTTT.

The chain has TRBV12-5 and TRBJ1-1, with D maybe TRBD1 (6 bases). CDR3 size: 19 residues. Germline assignment: CDR1 LGHNT and CDR2 FRNRAP. Deletions cut 0 bases from V and 1 base from J, with 21 bases between. CDR3 loop: CASGLVHLAVRDKNTEAFF. CDR3 nucleotides: TGTGCTAGTGGTTTGGTACATCTGGCCGTCCGGGACAAGAACACTGAAGCTTTCTTT. The entire variable domain, with the rest obtained from reference TRBV12-5 and TRBJ1-1, is as follows: DARVTQTPRHKVTEMGQEVTMRCQPILGHNTVFWYRQTMMQGLELLAYFRNRAPLDDSGMPKDRFSAEMPDATLATLKIQPSEPRDSAVYFCASGLVHLAVRDKNTEAFFGQGTRLTVV.

The V gene is TRBV7-3, the J gene TRBJ2-1; the D is unclear. There are 9 residues in the CDR3. The germline V gene encodes CDR1 SGHTA and CDR2 FQGTGA. CDR3 bases: TGTCAGAGGAACAAGACGGAGTTCTTC. This codes for CQRNKTEFF.

The rearrangement links TRBV7-9 to TRBJ2-3; a weak D match, TRBD2 (5 bases). The CDR3 is 13 amino acids. Germline values: CDR1 SEHNR, CDR2 FQNEAQ (reference sequence). V lost 3 bases to trimming and J lost 4 bases, with 8 bases between them. The CDR3 spells CASSFEGADTQYF. The CDR3 DNA sequence: TGTGCCAGCAGCTTCGAGGGTGCAGATACGCAGTATTTT.

About this clone: Other nucleotide sequences from this sample produce the same CDR3. This rearrangement joins TRBV7-3 to TRBJ1-1, with D perhaps TRBD1 (6 bases). Trimming removed 5 bases at V and 3 bases at J, with 13 bases between. CDR3 length: 14 amino acids. Germline V lookup: CDR1 SGHTA, CDR2 FQGTGA. CDR3 region: CASSLSGDDTEAFF. In DNA, the CDR3 is TGTGCCAGCAGCCTATCAGGGGATGACACTGAAGCTTTCTTT.

The chain carries TRBV7-9 and TRBJ2-3; unclear D gene. The CDR3 has 9 amino acids. Germline V gives CDR1 SEHNR, CDR2 FQNEAQ (reference sequence). Trimming left V 10 bases short and J 4 bases short, with 3 bases between. The CDR3 sequence: CAISDTQYF. For the CDR3, the DNA is TGTGCCATCTCAGATACGCAGTATTTT.

The chain employs TRBV7-8 and TRBJ2-5; D gene unclear. The CDR3 length is 15 residues. V was cut by 5 bases and J by 1 base, with 14 bases left in between. Germline V gene lookup returns CDR1 SGHVS and CDR2 FQNEAQ. As DNA, the CDR3 is TGTGCCAGCAGCCCAAGTCATGCGGTCCAAGAGACCCAGTACTTC. It yields the protein CASSPSHAVQETQYF.

The chain recombines TRBV5-4 with TRBJ2-7; TRBD2 is a possible D gene (6 bases). The germline V gene has CDR1 SGHNT and CDR2 YYREEE (reference sequence). The CDR3 loop spans 12 amino acids. V shed 4 bases and J shed 6 bases, with 11 bases lying between them. The CDR3 DNA follows: TGTGCCAGCAGCCCGGGACTGGGCGAGCAGTACTTC. Protein: CASSPGLGEQYF.

The genes are TRBV7-6 and TRBJ1-4; D is uncertain. From germline, CDR1 is SGHVS and CDR2 FNYEAQ. Trimming removed 1 base from V and 5 bases from J, with 8 bases in between. This CDR3 comprises 14 residues. The CDR3 reads CASSLGPVNEKLFF. The CDR3 DNA reads TGTGCCAGCAGCTTAGGGCCAGTAAATGAAAAACTGTTTTTT.

CDR3 sequence: CAWSTRRGAGANVLTF. The CDR3 nucleotides read TGTGCCTGGAGTACTCGTCGGGGTGCAGGGGCCAACGTCCTGACTTTC. The V gene is TRBV30, the J gene TRBJ2-6, with a weak D call TRBD2 (5 bases). Germline V gives CDR1 GTSNPN, CDR2 SVGIG (reference sequence). V was clipped by 2 bases and J by 4 bases, with 15 bases between them. The CDR3 runs to 16 residues.

The rearrangement links TRBV4-3 to TRBJ1-2; D uncertain. V shed 0 bases and J shed 3 bases, with 14 bases lying between them. This CDR3 contains 16 residues. Germline V gene data show CDR1 as LGHNA and CDR2 as YSLEER. CDR3 protein: CASSQDPQISYYGYTF. Written as DNA, the CDR3 is TGCGCCAGCAGCCAAGATCCACAGATCTCTTACTATGGCTACACCTTC.

The rearrangement links TRBV20-1 to TRBJ2-1, with D uncertain. The V gene lost 0 bases and the J gene lost 9 bases, with 6 bases spanning the gap. Germline CDR1 and CDR2: DFQATT and SNEGSKA (reference sequence). The CDR3 length is 11 residues. The CDR3 DNA reads as TGCAGTGCTAGAGATACCGGTGAGCAGTTCTTC. Encoded protein: CSARDTGEQFF.